The 14 T cell receptor beta chains listed next were all sequenced from one sample in a study of cytomegalovirus exposure and HLA in healthy donors. The PCR contained 60 Vbeta and 13 Jbeta primers. Profiled with immunoSEQ multiplex PCR; TCRdb holds only in-frame clones, not every one. The data contain about 180,000 clones, about 85% of them singletons. The sequencing input was PBMCs. These receptors were obtained from a girl aged 10-17 years in good health and CMV-seropositive.

In its sample, this clone was seen a few times. The rearrangement uses TRBV5-6 and TRBJ2-6; D uncertain. The germline CDR1 and CDR2 sequences are SGHDT and YYEEEE. This CDR3 region has 17 residues. V dropped 0 bases and J dropped 0 bases, with 10 bases sitting between them. The CDR3 coding sequence is TGTGCCAGCAGCTTGGCTCCCAAGAGCTCTGGGGCCAACGTCCTGACTTTC. As protein: CASSLAPKSSGANVLTF. Full variable domain (remainder filled in from reference TRBV5-6 and TRBJ2-6): DAGVTQSPTHLIKTRGQQVTLRCSPKSGHDTVSWYQQALGQGPQFIFQYYEEEERQRGNFPDRFSGHQFPNYSSELNVNALLLGDSALYLCASSLAPKSSGANVLTFGAGSRLTVL.

The genes are TRBV7-9 and TRBJ2-3, with 9 bases identical to TRBD2. J lost 0 bases, V lost 5 bases, and 12 bases had no gene match. CDR3 length equals 18 residues. The V gene's germline CDR1 is SEHNR and CDR2 FQNEAQ (reference sequence). CDR3 region: CASSPGSSGMTSTDTQYF. Written as DNA, the CDR3 is TGTGCCAGCAGCCCAGGCTCTAGCGGGATGACTAGCACAGATACGCAGTATTTT. Based on the CDR3 plus reference TRBV7-9 and TRBJ2-3, the full variable domain is DTGVSQNPRHKITKRGQNVTFRCDPISEHNRLYWYRQTLGQGPEFLTYFQNEAQLEKSRLLSDRFSAERPKGSFSTLEIQRTEQGDSAMYLCASSPGSSGMTSTDTQYFGPGTRLTVL.

The chain has TRBV7-2 and TRBJ2-7; 9 bases map to TRBD1. V dropped 5 bases and J dropped 3; count of bases not matched to a gene: 8. This CDR3 region has 15 residues. Germline loops: CDR1 SGHTA, CDR2 FQGNSA. The CDR3 DNA follows: TGTGCCAGCAGCCCGTGGACAGGGGTCGTCTACGAGCAGTACTTC. This codes for CASSPWTGVVYEQYF.

The CDR3 region has the DNA TGTGCCAGCAGCCCCCACCCTAAGAGCAACTACAATGAGCAGTTCTTC. Encoded protein: CASSPHPKSNYNEQFF. The genes are TRBV7-9 and TRBJ2-1; D gene uncertain. The CDR3 spans 16 residues. Trimming left V 5 bases short and J 3 bases short, with 17 bases between. Per the germline V gene, CDR1 is SEHNR and CDR2 is FQNEAQ (reference sequence). The full variable domain, completed using reference TRBV7-9 and TRBJ2-1, is DTGVSQNPRHKITKRGQNVTFRCDPISEHNRLYWYRQTLGQGPEFLTYFQNEAQLEKSRLLSDRFSAERPKGSFSTLEIQRTEQGDSAMYLCASSPHPKSNYNEQFFGPGTRLTVL.

V and J are TRBV19 and TRBJ1-5, with D unresolved. This CDR3 region has 15 residues. Germline CDR1 LNHDA, CDR2 SQIVND (reference sequence). V was cut by 1 base and J by 0 bases, with 7 bases left in between. CDR3: CASSIARFSNQPQHF. The DNA of the CDR3 is TGTGCCAGTAGTATAGCCCGGTTTAGCAATCAGCCCCAGCATTTT.

The chain joins TRBV7-3 to TRBJ2-2; tentatively, D is TRBD1 (5 bases). The CDR3 runs 14 residues. Trimming pared 5 bases from V and 6 bases from J, leaving 13 bases between. The germline V gene has CDR1 SGHTA and CDR2 FQGTGA. The DNA for the CDR3 is TGTGCCAGCAGCCCCCAGGGTGGGGCCGGGGAGCTGTTTTTT. Translated, it gives CASSPQGGAGELFF. The variable domain in full, with the rest retrieved from reference TRBV7-3 and TRBJ2-2, is GAGVSQTPSNKVTEKGKYVELRCDPISGHTALYWYRQSLGQGPEFLIYFQGTGAADDSGLPNDRFFAVRPEGSVSTLKIQRTERGDSAVYLCASSPQGGAGELFFGEGSRLTVL.

This clone was recorded once. CDR3 sequence reads: CASSPQGNYGYTF. DNA of the CDR3: TGTGCCAGCAGCCCACAGGGGAACTATGGCTACACCTTC. The chain uses TRBV7-8 and TRBJ1-2, with TRBD1 identical over 7 bases. CDR3 length: 13 residues. V lost 5 bases to trimming and J lost 2 bases; unmatched junction nucleotides: 2. Germline assignment: CDR1 SGHVS and CDR2 FQNEAQ.

The chain has TRBV10-3 and TRBJ2-3; 8 bases align to TRBD2. The CDR3 runs 15 residues. Germline lookup yields CDR1 ENHRY and CDR2 SYGVKD. The trim removed 3 bases at V and 3 bases at J, leaving 5 bases unmatched. The chain's CDR3 is CAISEGSGKTDTQYF. The CDR3 DNA follows: TGTGCCATCAGTGAAGGTAGCGGGAAGACAGATACGCAGTATTTT.

V is TRBV30 and J is TRBJ2-7; 9 positions match TRBD1. The CDR3 runs 13 residues. J lost 3 bases, V lost 3 bases, and 3 bases had no gene match. CDR1 is GTSNPN and CDR2 is SVGIG in the germline V gene (reference sequence). CDR3 sequence reads: CAWSTGGGYEQYF. CDR3 coding DNA: TGTGCCTGGAGCACAGGGGGCGGCTACGAGCAGTACTTC.

The V and J genes are TRBV25-1 and TRBJ2-6; no clear D gene. This CDR3 is built from 14 residues. The V end was cut by 5 bases, the J end by 0 bases, with 5 bases between. CDR1 is MGHDK and CDR2 is SYGVNS in the germline V gene. CDR3 sequence reads: CASSSLSGANVLTF. CDR3 in DNA: TGTGCCAGCAGTTCCCTCTCTGGGGCCAACGTCCTGACTTTC.

The V gene is TRBV19, the J gene TRBJ2-1; the D gene is possibly TRBD2 (6 bases). The CDR3 is made up of 12 amino acids. Looked up from germline, CDR1 is LNHDA and CDR2 is SQIVND (reference sequence). Trimming shortened V by 3 bases and J by 12 bases, and 12 bases separated the two germline ends. This CDR3 is CASSMGGTGQFF. The DNA of the CDR3 is TGTGCCAGTAGTATGGGGGGTACGGGGCAGTTCTTC.

In this sample, this clone turned up a few times. The chain combines TRBV29-1 with TRBJ2-1, with 11 bases aligning to TRBD2. This CDR3 region has 17 residues. Germline loops: CDR1 SQVTM, CDR2 ANQGSEA. The J segment lost 0 bases and the V segment lost 6 bases, leaving 10 bases of the junction unmatched. In DNA form, the CDR3 reads TGCAGCGTAGCCGGGACTAGCGGTCCATACTCCTACAATGAGCAGTTCTTC. Protein product: CSVAGTSGPYSYNEQFF.

V gene TRBV29-1 combines with J gene TRBJ2-5; the match to TRBD1 covers 9 bases. Germline V CDR1 and CDR2: SQVTM, ANQGSEA. This CDR3 region has 16 residues. Trimming took 0 bases from V and 0 from J; bases not matched to a gene: 5. This CDR3 is CSVEDQTGGYQETQYF. CDR3 nucleotide sequence: TGCAGCGTTGAAGATCAGACAGGGGGGTACCAAGAGACCCAGTACTTC.

The J gene is TRBJ1-6, the V gene TRBV30, with TRBD1 identical over 7 bases. Per germline, CDR1 GTSNPN and CDR2 SVGIG (reference sequence). V lost 1 base, J lost 5 bases, and 11 bases stayed unmatched. The length of the CDR3 is 17 residues. The CDR3 DNA follows: TGTGCCTGGAGTGGCACAGGCTTCAGGGGGGATAATTCACCCCTCCACTTT. Protein sequence: CAWSGTGFRGDNSPLHF.